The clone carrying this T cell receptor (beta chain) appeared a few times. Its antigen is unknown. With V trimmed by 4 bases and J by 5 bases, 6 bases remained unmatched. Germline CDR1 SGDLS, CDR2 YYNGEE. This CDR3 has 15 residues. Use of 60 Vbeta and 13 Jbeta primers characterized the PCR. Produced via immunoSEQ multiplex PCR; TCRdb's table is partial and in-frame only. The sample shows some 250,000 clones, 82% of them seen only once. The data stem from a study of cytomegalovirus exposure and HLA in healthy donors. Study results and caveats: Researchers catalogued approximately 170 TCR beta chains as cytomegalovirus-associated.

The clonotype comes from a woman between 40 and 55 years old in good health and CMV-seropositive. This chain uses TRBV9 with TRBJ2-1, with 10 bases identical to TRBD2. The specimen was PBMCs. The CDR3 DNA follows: TGTGCCAGCAGCCCTAGCGGGGGACTAAACAATGAGCAGTTCTTC. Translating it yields CASSPSGGLNNEQFF.